Listed here are 3 T cell receptor beta chains from one sample, sequenced in a study of T cells in women clearing cervical HPV infection. Using immunoSEQ multiplex PCR, the repertoire was profiled, and TCRdb retains in-frame clones only, with some absent. This sample contains 45,000 to 55,000 clones. The specimen was blood buffy coat. The receptor set was obtained from a woman aged 18 to 75 with a cervical HPV16 infection that either progressed to CIN3+ or cleared (not recorded which).

Regarding this clone: The sequenced fragment ends 3 residues before the CDR3 boundary, so the rest is inferred from the germline J gene. This chain links TRBV10-1 with TRBJ1-2; 8 bases are shared with TRBD1. Germline V lookup: CDR1 WNHNN, CDR2 SYGVQD (reference sequence). Losses at the gene ends were 5 bases for V and 7 bases for J; bases not matched to a gene: 6. This CDR3 is 13 amino acids long. The CDR3: CASSWDRRGGYTF. The part of the CDR3 DNA that was read is TGCGCCAGCAGTTGGGACAGGCGAGGTGGC.

About this clone: One end of the junction does not line up with germline, which may come from a read error. The CDR3 end falls 3 residues outside the read, so it is completed with the germline J gene. The chain uses TRBV4-2 and TRBJ2-7; the D is unclear. Germline CDR1 reads LGHNA; CDR2 reads YNFKEQ. CDR3 length: 15 amino acids. Incomplete CDR3 DNA: TGCGCCAGCAGCCCGAATTTCCGGGTTCATCACGAG. Translating it yields CASSPNFRVHHE. The entire CDR3 protein reads CASSPNFRVHHEQYF.

The CDR3 DNA, read in part, is TGTGCCAGCAGCTTAGAGGGGAGAAGGAGTGTTAACACTGAA. Translation: CASSLEGRRSVNTE. The complete CDR3 protein is CASSLEGRRSVNTEAFF. The chain employs TRBV7-8 and TRBJ1-1, with D possibly TRBD1 on 5 matching bases. Read coverage stops 3 residues before the CDR3 terminus; the germline J gene supplies the remainder. The CDR3 has 17 amino acids. Trimming left V 1 base short and J 2 bases short, with 17 bases between. CDR1 and CDR2 from the germline V gene are SGHVS and FQNEAQ.